The 7 T cell receptor beta chains presented below share a single source sample, sequenced in a study of cytomegalovirus exposure and HLA in healthy donors. Amplification used 60 Vbeta primers and 13 Jbeta primers. Assay used: immunoSEQ multiplex PCR; TCRdb lists only in-frame clones, some missing. Counted here are approximately 110,000 clones, over 65% occurring once; the ten biggest clones make up around 5%. The source material was PBMCs. These TCRs come from a female donor in good health and CMV-seropositive.

The chain uses TRBV19 and TRBJ1-1; TRBD1 matches at 7 bases. This CDR3 has 13 residues. The ends lost 5 bases at V and 5 bases at J; junction bases unmatched: 5. Germline V gene lookup returns CDR1 LNHDA and CDR2 SQIVND (reference sequence). The CDR3 protein is CASSRTGVTEAFF. CDR3 DNA: TGTGCCAGTAGTCGAACAGGGGTGACTGAAGCTTTCTTT.

This chain uses TRBV6-4 with TRBJ2-1; 12 bases fit TRBD2. The CDR3 extends over 13 amino acids. V shed 5 bases, J shed 10 bases, and the junction held 3 bases outside the gene matches. Germline V CDR1 and CDR2: MRHNA, SNTAGT. CDR3 amino acids: CASSRLAGGEQFF. In DNA form, the CDR3 reads TGTGCCAGCAGTCGTCTAGCGGGGGGGGAGCAGTTCTTC.

This chain uses TRBV10-1 with TRBJ2-7, with TRBD2 matching over 7 bases. Unmatched junction bases numbered 5, after V lost 2 bases and J lost 1 base. The CDR3 runs to 15 residues. CDR1 is WNHNN and CDR2 is SYGVQD in the germline V gene (reference sequence). The CDR3 DNA follows: TGCGCCAGCAGTGAGGGGGGGGAATGGTCCTACGAGCAGTACTTC. This codes for CASSEGGEWSYEQYF.

The J gene is TRBJ2-7, the V gene TRBV2; a possible D gene is TRBD1 (5 bases). V was clipped by 6 bases and J by 3 bases, with 15 bases between them. The germline V gene has CDR1 SNHLY and CDR2 FYNNEI. There are 14 residues in the CDR3. CDR3 residues: CASSKKGLGYEQYF. CDR3 bases: TGTGCCAGCAGCAAAAAGGGGTTGGGCTACGAGCAGTACTTC.

The chain combines TRBV9 with TRBJ2-2; possible D gene TRBD1, 5 bases. Looked up from germline, CDR1 is SGDLS and CDR2 is YYNGEE. V lost 4 bases and J lost 5, with 18 bases in between. This CDR3 comprises 16 residues. The CDR3 bases are TGTGCCAGCAGCCCAGGACCCGGCCCAGGGACCGGGGAGCTGTTTTTT. Translated, it gives CASSPGPGPGTGELFF.

The V and J genes are TRBV7-9 and TRBJ2-5; D might be TRBD1 (6 bases). Germline V gene data show CDR1 as SEHNR and CDR2 as FQNEAQ (reference sequence). V lost 0 bases to trimming and J lost 5 bases, with 10 bases between them. The CDR3 covers 14 residues. Here the CDR3 reads CASSLANRVETQYF. CDR3 DNA: TGTGCCAGCAGCTTAGCGAACAGGGTGGAGACCCAGTACTTC.

CDR3 coding DNA: TGTGCCAGCAGCGTAGTTACTAGCGGGGGTGGTGCTACGCAGTATTTT. This codes for CASSVVTSGGGATQYF. The chain joins TRBV9 to TRBJ2-3; TRBD2 aligns across 11 bases. V shed 0 bases, J shed 8 bases, and the junction held 8 bases outside the gene matches. The CDR3 spans 16 residues. In germline, CDR1 is SGDLS, CDR2 YYNGEE.